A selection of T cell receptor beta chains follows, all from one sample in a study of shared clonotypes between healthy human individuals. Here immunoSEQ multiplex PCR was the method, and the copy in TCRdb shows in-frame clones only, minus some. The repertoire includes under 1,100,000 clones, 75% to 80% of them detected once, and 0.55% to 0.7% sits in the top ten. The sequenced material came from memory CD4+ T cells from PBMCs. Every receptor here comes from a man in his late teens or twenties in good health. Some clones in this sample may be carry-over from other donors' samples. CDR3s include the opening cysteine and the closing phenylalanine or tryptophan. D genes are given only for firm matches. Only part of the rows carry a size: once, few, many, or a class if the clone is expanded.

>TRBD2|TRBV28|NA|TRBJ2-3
CASSFSGRGSPDTQYF
TGTGCCAGCAGTTTTAGCGGGCGAGGCAGTCCAGATACGCAGTATTTT
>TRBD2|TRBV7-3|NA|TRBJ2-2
CASTSYGVAGTGELFF
TGTGCCAGCACCTCTTACGGGGTAGCGGGCACCGGGGAGCTGTTTTTT
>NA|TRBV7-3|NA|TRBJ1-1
CASSLTGGNTEAFF
TGTGCCAGCAGCTTAACAGGGGGTAACACTGAAGCTTTCTTT
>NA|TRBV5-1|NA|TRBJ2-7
CASSLVGDYEQYF
TGCGCCAGCAGCTTGGTCGGGGACTACGAGCAGTACTTC
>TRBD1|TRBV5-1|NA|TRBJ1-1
CASSLQGQGVTEAFF
TGCGCCAGCAGCCTACAGGGACAGGGGGTAACTGAAGCTTTCTTT
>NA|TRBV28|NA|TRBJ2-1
CASSFSPGTPSSYNEQFF
TGTGCCAGCAGTTTTTCTCCCGGGACTCCAAGCTCCTACAATGAGCAGTTCTTC
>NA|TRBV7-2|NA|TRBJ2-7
CASSLGASGQGVQYF
TGTGCCAGCAGCTTAGGGGCTAGCGGCCAGGGGGTGCAGTACTTC
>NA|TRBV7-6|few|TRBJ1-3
CASSLWGLGGPGNTIYF
TGTGCCAGCAGCTTATGGGGACTGGGAGGTCCTGGAAACACCATATATTTT
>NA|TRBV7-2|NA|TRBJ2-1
CASSSFPGAFF
TGTGCCAGCAGCTCCTTCCCGGGTGCATTCTTC
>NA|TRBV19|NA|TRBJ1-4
CASSHPRGVVREKLFF
TGTGCCAGTAGCCACCCGAGGGGGGTAGTACGAGAAAAACTGTTTTTT
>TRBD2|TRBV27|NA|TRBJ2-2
CASSPPGLAGDTGELFF
TGTGCCAGCAGCCCACCCGGACTAGCGGGAGACACCGGGGAGCTGTTTTTT
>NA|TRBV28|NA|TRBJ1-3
CASSAPGSWTGSGNTIYF
TGTGCCAGCAGTGCCCCCGGGTCGTGGACTGGCTCTGGAAACACCATATATTTT
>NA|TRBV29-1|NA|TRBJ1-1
CSIYGYTEAFF
TGCAGCATCTACGGGTACACTGAAGCTTTCTTT
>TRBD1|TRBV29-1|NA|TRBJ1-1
CSVSQGAIGTEAFF
TGCAGCGTTTCCCAGGGGGCAATTGGCACTGAAGCTTTCTTT
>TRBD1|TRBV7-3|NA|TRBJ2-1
CASSTGQGTEQFF
TGTGCCAGCAGCACAGGACAGGGGACTGAGCAGTTCTTC
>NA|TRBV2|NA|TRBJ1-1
CASSEAAGRTNTEAFF
TGTGCCAGCAGTGAAGCGGCAGGGCGAACGAACACTGAAGCTTTCTTT
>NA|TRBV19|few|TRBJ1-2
CASSAPRPYGYTF
TGTGCCAGTAGTGCCCCGCGGCCCTATGGCTACACCTTC
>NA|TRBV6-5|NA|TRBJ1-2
CATNGALGYTF
TGTGCCACAAACGGGGCCCTAGGCTACACCTTC